Detailed here is one T cell receptor (beta chain). Its antigen remains unidentified. Base-call qualities are not available, and no considerably larger clone is one nucleotide away. In the same sample, other DNA sequences code for this CDR3. Using the deep immunoSEQ assay, multiplex PCR amplified TCR CDR3 regions from genomic DNA. Genomic DNA extracted from each cell subset was distributed evenly over all wells of several immunoSEQ 96-well plates, and each plate served as one replicate. For sorted subsets, each replicate PCR was loaded with approximately 200 ng genomic DNA, equivalent to about 30,000 T cell genomes. Purified libraries were measured with a Qubit 3.0 fluorometer, size-checked on a Bioanalyzer 2100, and measured again with the KAPA Library Quantification kit. Each immunoSEQ 96-well plate was sequenced on its own single-read 150-cycle Illumina NextSeq 550 flow cell. The study's own analysis went as follows. Because only junctional sequences without quality scores were contained in the immunoSEQ output, filtering matching that applied to full-length reads could not be performed. To assign V/J genes and CDR3, sequences were annotated using PyIR, a Python wrapper for IgBLAST v1.9, with IMGT germline references. Reads with weak V/J assignments (E-value above 1e-6), missing CDR3, stop codons, out-of-frame junctions, or ambiguous translated residues were removed. A V3J clonotype was defined by an identical inferred V gene, J gene, and CDR3 amino acid sequence. The percentage overlap between two repertoires was calculated by dividing the number of shared unique clonotypes by the size of the smaller repertoire. Repertoire richness was assessed with RTK rarefaction, the Chao1 estimator, and Recon v2.1 estimates of unobserved clonotypes. Generation probabilities were computed with OLGA for all TCRbeta clonotypes obtained by the gDNA method from a few donors. TCRdb re-hosts the immuneACCESS table, in-frame sequences only. Its copies lack some clones; in the studies checked, an unresolved V gene accounts for under half of them, and the cause for the rest is not known. The V and J calls and clone size come from that table; D and trimming were worked out from the DNA. Across this sample there are about 1 million clones, with roughly 80% seen only once. 1.4% of the sample comes from the top ten.

Healthy HIV-negative adults with no recently reported acute infections or vaccinations were included as donors. Every donor was a Caucasian adult residing in Nashville, Tennessee, USA. CD4+ T cells were enriched by magnetic negative selection, after which naive cells were positively selected on CD45RA and the negative fraction was taken as the memory subset. After blood collection by leukapheresis, PBMCs were isolated using Ficoll-Histopaque density gradient centrifugation and then cryopreserved in the vapor phase of liquid nitrogen. Analytical flow cytometry was used to check the purity and quantity of every magnetically sorted T cell population. From each sorted fraction, genomic DNA was isolated and quantified by UV absorbance on a Nanodrop 2000c. The sample is drawn from a study of shared clonotypes between healthy human individuals (dated by TCRdb to the early 2020s). Context from the whole study: The cohort comprised a couple of women and a few men aged 18 to 49 years. The study deeply sequenced blood TCR repertoires of several healthy adults to estimate repertoire size and the extent of clonotype sharing between individuals. For each donor, CD4 naive and CD4 memory were each run on three plates, CD8 naive on two plates, and CD8 memory on one plate. Between about 0.94 and 10 billion PBMCs per donor were obtained by leukapheresis. Libraries were prepared and TCR repertoires were sequenced by different laboratories using diverse techniques, in order to increase sequencing depth and limit assay-specific biases.

Here is what the overall study found, with its caveats: Higher generation probabilities were observed for clonotypes shared by all four sorted-subset donors than for non-shared clonotypes. Larger estimated clonotype richness was generally found for naive subsets than for memory subsets. Only blood was sampled, and tissue TCR repertoires likely differ from those in blood. The small number of donors limited the genetic and exposure-history diversity represented. About 4.5% of naive CD4, 3.5% of naive CD8, around 2.3% of memory CD4, and about 0.4% of memory CD8 clonotypes were shared across several donors. Incomplete sequencing was indicated by rarefaction of sorted-subset datasets, despite the large sequencing depth. Pairwise subsampling led to the expectation that sequencing depth would affect the degree of clonotype sharing among donors.

Trimming removed 6 bases from V and 3 bases from J, leaving 11 bases between the germline ends. From the cysteine through the phenylalanine, the CDR3 covers 13 amino acids. Only the CDR3 DNA is retained, 39 bases long and in frame from the first base. The germline V gene supplies CDR1 SNHLY and CDR2 FYNNEI. The source of this sequence is a man between 18 and 29 years old in good health. Sequencing used memory CD4+ T cells sorted from blood. The cell subset or site label for this specimen denotes: CD45RA-negative fraction. Rearrangement joined TRBV2 to TRBJ2-5, and perhaps TRBD1 as D gene, on 6 matching bases. The nucleotide sequence reads as follows: TGTGCCAGCAGCGCTACAGGGAAAGAGACCCAGTACTTC. This yields the protein CASSATGKETQYF.